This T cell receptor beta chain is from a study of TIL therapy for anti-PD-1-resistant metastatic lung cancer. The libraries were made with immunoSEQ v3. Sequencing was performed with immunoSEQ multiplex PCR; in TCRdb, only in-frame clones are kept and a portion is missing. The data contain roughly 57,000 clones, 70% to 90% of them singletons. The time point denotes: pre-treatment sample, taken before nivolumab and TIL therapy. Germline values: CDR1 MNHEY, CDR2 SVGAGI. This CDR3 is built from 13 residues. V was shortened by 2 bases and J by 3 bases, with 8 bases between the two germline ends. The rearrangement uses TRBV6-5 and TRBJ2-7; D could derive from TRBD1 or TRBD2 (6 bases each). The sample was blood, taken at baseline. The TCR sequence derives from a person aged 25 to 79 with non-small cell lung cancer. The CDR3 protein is CASSYRGDYEQYF. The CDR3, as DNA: TGTGCCAGCAGTTACAGGGGGGACTACGAGCAGTACTTC.